This T cell receptor (beta chain) stems from a study of cytomegalovirus exposure and HLA in healthy donors. Study-wide points: According to an earlier analysis, most TCR beta V segments yielded productive rearrangements about 87% or about 30% of the time. In a later analysis, compared with equally common non-associated chains, HLA-associated beta chains were more expanded.

About this clone: Its antigen is still unknown.

CDR3 size: 16 residues. Germline CDR1 reads KGHSH; CDR2 reads LQKENI. The ends lost 6 bases at V and 5 bases at J; junction bases unmatched: 13. 13 Jbeta primers and 60 Vbeta primers were used for the PCR. Assay used: immunoSEQ multiplex PCR; TCRdb lists only in-frame clones, some missing. This sample yields 150,000 to 200,000 clones, of which 70% to 90% are seen a single time; about 2.5% belongs to the top ten. This clonotype was sampled from a woman aged 50 to 60 in good health and CMV-seronegative. The V and J genes are TRBV18 and TRBJ1-5; 7 bases map to TRBD1. Material: PBMCs. In nucleotides, the CDR3 is TGTGCCAGCTCGACGGAGTGGACAGGCGGTTATCAGCCCCAGCATTTT. It yields the protein CASSTEWTGGYQPQHF.